This T cell receptor (beta chain) was captured by sequencing in a study of T cells in severe cutaneous drug reactions. Background on the study: Recruitment ran 2011 to 2018 in Taiwan, Thailand and a European registry.

The iRepertoire multiplex PCR system with TCR subtype-specific primers built both bulk and single-cell libraries. Each CDR3 protein gets one entry in TCRdb, which reprocessed the multiplex PCR reads and gives no DNA. The listing records about 21,000 distinct CDR3 sequences. Sequenced patients had Stevens-Johnson syndrome or toxic epidermal necrolysis caused by carbamazepine. Peripheral blood was from CBZ-SJS/TEN patients: about five Han Chinese, six European. Input material: PBMCs. This sequence originates from a human donor with toxic epidermal necrolysis, a severe cutaneous drug reaction.

The CDR3 protein is CASSQEAYPTGQGEKLFF. The V gene is TRBV4-3, the J gene TRBJ1-4; the TCRdb call, TRBD1, lacks DNA for checking. The CDR3 length is 18 residues. Germline loops: CDR1 LGHNA, CDR2 YSLEER.